These 27 T cell receptor beta chains share one sample of origin, sequenced in a study of cytomegalovirus exposure and HLA in healthy donors. The PCR was carried out with 60 Vbeta primers and 13 Jbeta primers. Assay used: immunoSEQ multiplex PCR; TCRdb lists only in-frame clones, some missing. This repertoire comprises over 55,000 clones; its ten largest clones make up approximately 15%. The sequenced sample consisted of PBMCs. These TCRs come from a boy younger than 18 in good health and CMV-seronegative.

The rearrangement joins TRBV29-1 to TRBJ2-4; TRBD2 matches 9 bases. J was trimmed by 1 base and V by 3 bases; bases with no gene match: 4. The CDR3 contains 15 residues. Germline V gene data show CDR1 as SQVTM and CDR2 as ANQGSEA. CDR3 sequence reads: CSVDLAGEAKNIQYF. The CDR3, as DNA: TGCAGCGTTGATTTAGCGGGGGAGGCCAAAAACATTCAGTACTTC.

The chain employs TRBV27 and TRBJ1-1; maybe TRBD1 (6 bases). Germline V gives CDR1 MNHEY, CDR2 SMNVEV (reference sequence). The CDR3 contains 15 residues. Trimming shortened V by 2 bases and J by 9 bases, and 19 bases separated the two germline ends. The CDR3, as DNA: TGTGCCAGCAGTTTAGACTTGACAGGAGCCAGCCAAGCTTTCTTT. It is translated as CASSLDLTGASQAFF.

This chain joins TRBV5-6 and TRBJ1-5; D unclear. This CDR3 spans 13 amino acids. Per germline, CDR1 SGHDT and CDR2 YYEEEE. Trimming cost V 2 bases and J 4 bases, with 7 bases left between them. The CDR3 protein is CASSFQANQPQHF. In nucleotides, the CDR3 is TGTGCCAGCAGCTTTCAGGCAAATCAGCCCCAGCATTTT.

The chain couples TRBV4-2 to TRBJ2-4, with TRBD2 matching over 10 bases. The CDR3 spans 18 residues. CDR1 LGHNA and CDR2 YNFKEQ come from the germline V gene. The V and J ends lost 0 bases and 1 base, in that order; junction bases with no gene match: 6. CDR3 sequence: CASSQDLAGVSAKNIQYF. The CDR3 region has the DNA TGTGCCAGCAGCCAAGATCTAGCGGGAGTATCTGCCAAAAACATTCAGTACTTC.

The chain's CDR3 is CASRKDGLNEQFF. For the CDR3, the DNA is TGCGCCAGCAGAAAGGACGGACTCAATGAGCAGTTCTTC. The gene calls are TRBV4-1 and TRBJ2-1, with D perhaps matching TRBD2 (5 bases). Trimming left V 6 bases short and J 6 bases short, with 12 bases between. The CDR3 is 13 amino acids. Germline lookup yields CDR1 MGHRA and CDR2 YSYEKL.

The chain has TRBV9 and TRBJ1-2; perhaps TRBD1 as D (5 bases). The V end lost 0 bases, the J end lost 4 bases, and 7 bases lay between the germline ends. CDR3 length: 13 amino acids. The germline CDR1 and CDR2 sequences are SGDLS and YYNGEE. CDR3 region: CASSVVGGYGYTF. DNA of the CDR3: TGTGCCAGCAGCGTAGTCGGGGGCTATGGCTACACCTTC.

The chain recombines TRBV2 with TRBJ2-7, with D maybe TRBD1 (6 bases). CDR3 length: 14 residues. Trimming took 6 bases from V and 6 from J, leaving 18 bases between them. Germline V gene lookup returns CDR1 SNHLY and CDR2 FYNNEI. The CDR3 spells CASRVPTSGVEQYF. The CDR3 DNA sequence: TGTGCCAGCAGGGTACCGACCTCAGGGGTCGAGCAGTACTTC.

CDR3 DNA: TGTGCCAGCAGACAGGACAGGGGCCATTTCCAGCCCCAGCATTTT. It translates to CASRQDRGHFQPQHF. V is TRBV7-2 and J is TRBJ1-5, with TRBD1 matching 9 bases. V gave up 6 bases and J gave up 7 bases; unmatched junction bases: 10. Germline V gene sequence: CDR1 SGHTA, CDR2 FQGNSA. The CDR3 sequence is 15 residues long.

J is TRBJ1-1 and V is TRBV7-9; D is perhaps TRBD1 (5 bases). Germline CDR1 is SEHNR and CDR2 is FQNEAQ (reference sequence). CDR3 length: 13 amino acids. Trimming shortened V by 5 bases and J by 5 bases, and 12 bases separated the two germline ends. The CDR3 here is CASSPQVLTEAFF. The DNA of the CDR3 is TGTGCCAGCAGCCCACAGGTCCTGACTGAAGCTTTCTTT.

The chain employs TRBV15 and TRBJ1-2, with D possibly being TRBD1 (6 bases). Deletions cut 0 bases from V and 6 bases from J, with 14 bases between. The length of the CDR3 is 15 residues. Germline CDR1 and CDR2: LNHNV and YYDKDF (reference sequence). The CDR3 DNA is TGTGCCACCAGCAGAGATGCCAGGGGCGCGGATGGCTACACCTTC. It translates to CATSRDARGADGYTF.

This rearrangement joins TRBV2 to TRBJ2-7; TRBD2 agrees at 10 bases. CDR1 and CDR2 (germline): SNHLY, FYNNEI. The CDR3 is made up of 14 amino acids. Trimming took 6 bases from V and 4 from J; bases not matched to a gene: 6. DNA for the CDR3: TGTGCCAGCAGAGAGAGGACTAGCGGATACGAGCAGTACTTC. Translated: CASRERTSGYEQYF.

V usage is TRBV6-5 and J usage is TRBJ2-5; D possibly corresponds to TRBD1 (5 bases). The germline V gene encodes CDR1 MNHEY and CDR2 SVGAGI. The CDR3 runs 12 residues. Between the trimmed V and J ends, which lost 11 bases and 0 bases, there was a span of 10 bases. The chain's CDR3 is CASGRDQETQYF. CDR3 nucleotide sequence: TGTGCCTCGGGCAGGGACCAAGAGACCCAGTACTTC.

As concerns this clone: Other DNA sequences in this sample translate to the same CDR3. The rearrangement uses TRBV18 and TRBJ1-1; the D gene is possibly TRBD1 (5 bases). The germline CDR1 and CDR2 sequences are KGHSH and LQKENI. The CDR3 has 14 residues. V shed 1 base and J shed 1 base, with 7 bases lying between them. In nucleotides, the CDR3 is TGTGCCAGCTCACCACGCCAGGGGAACACTGAAGCTTTCTTT. As protein: CASSPRQGNTEAFF.

This chain connects TRBV7-7 to TRBJ2-5; D call uncertain. This CDR3 is built from 13 residues. V was trimmed by 5 bases and J by 1 base, leaving 8 bases between them. Germline lookup yields CDR1 SSHAT and CDR2 FNYEAQ (reference sequence). The CDR3 is CASSARVQETQYF. Here the CDR3 DNA reads TGTGCCAGCAGCGCGCGAGTCCAAGAGACCCAGTACTTC.

V gene TRBV7-9 combines with J gene TRBJ2-7; 7 bases line up with TRBD2. Looked up from germline, CDR1 is SEHNR and CDR2 is FQNEAQ (reference sequence). There are 14 residues in the CDR3. V dropped 3 bases and J dropped 1; count of bases not matched to a gene: 3. The DNA for the CDR3 is TGTGCCAGCAGCTTTCCGGGAGGATCCTACGAGCAGTACTTC. Translated, it gives CASSFPGGSYEQYF.

The V gene is TRBV18, the J gene TRBJ2-7; TRBD1 matches at 11 bases. V dropped 0 bases and J dropped 5; count of bases not matched to a gene: 3. There are 15 residues in the CDR3. From germline, CDR1 is KGHSH and CDR2 LQKENI. The CDR3, as DNA: TGTGCCAGCTCACCACCGGGACAGGGGGGTCACGAGCAGTACTTC. Protein: CASSPPGQGGHEQYF.

This chain uses TRBV9 with TRBJ2-2; 7 bases line up with TRBD1. CDR3 length: 17 residues. Germline trimming cut 0 bases from V and 4 bases from J; bases unmatched to any gene: 9. Germline CDR1 reads SGDLS; CDR2 reads YYNGEE. The CDR3 protein is CASSVGASGTATGELFF. Here the CDR3 DNA reads TGTGCCAGCAGCGTAGGGGCCTCCGGGACAGCCACCGGGGAGCTGTTTTTT.

The chain links TRBV27 to TRBJ2-7, with D possibly TRBD1 on 5 matching bases. V was clipped by 4 bases and J by 3 bases, with 13 bases between them. The CDR3 runs 14 residues. Germline V gene data show CDR1 as MNHEY and CDR2 as SMNVEV (reference sequence). CDR3 DNA: TGTGCCAGCAGTTACGGACACCCTGGCTACGAGCAGTACTTC. Protein product: CASSYGHPGYEQYF.

As regards this clone: Other DNA sequences in the sample encode the same CDR3. CDR3 nucleotide sequence: TGCGCCAGCAGCTTGGGACAGGGGCAAGAGACCCAGTACTTC. Translating gives CASSLGQGQETQYF. V gene TRBV5-1 combines with J gene TRBJ2-5, with TRBD1 matching 8 bases. Unmatched junction bases numbered 0, after V lost 0 bases and J lost 2 bases. Germline CDR1 is SGHRS and CDR2 is YFSETQ. This CDR3 contains 14 residues. Based on the CDR3 plus reference TRBV5-1 and TRBJ2-5, the full variable domain is KAGVTQTPRYLIKTRGQQVTLSCSPISGHRSVSWYQQTPGQGLQFLFEYFSETQRNKGNFPGRFSGRQFSNSRSEMNVSTLELGDSALYLCASSLGQGQETQYFGPGTRLLVL.

The V and J genes are TRBV5-6 and TRBJ2-7; perhaps TRBD1 as D (6 bases). The CDR3 length is 15 residues. V shed 4 bases and J shed 5 bases, with 19 bases lying between them. CDR1 SGHDT and CDR2 YYEEEE come from the germline V gene. CDR3 nucleotides: TGTGCCAGCAGCCCTTGGGGTGGGGGCAGGAACGAGCAGTACTTC. Protein: CASSPWGGGRNEQYF.

V and J are TRBV9 and TRBJ2-1, with TRBD1 identical over 7 bases. The germline gives CDR1 SGDLS, CDR2 YYNGEE. CDR3 length: 15 amino acids. Trimming cost V 4 bases and J 5 bases; bases outside gene matches: 9. In nucleotides, the CDR3 is TGTGCCAGCAGCCCTAGAGGGACAGCGAACAATGAGCAGTTCTTC. It specifies CASSPRGTANNEQFF.

The chain employs TRBV27 and TRBJ1-2; possibly TRBD1 for D (6 bases). The CDR3 runs to 16 residues. Trimming stripped 5 bases from V and 4 bases from J, with 20 bases between. CDR1 is MNHEY, CDR2 SMNVEV, per germline (reference sequence). CDR3 DNA sequence: TGTGCCAGCAGTGTAATACAGGACAGAAGTGCCTATGGCTACACCTTC. It is translated as CASSVIQDRSAYGYTF.

The rearrangement links TRBV29-1 to TRBJ1-2; D possibly corresponds to TRBD1 (6 bases). Trimming left V 7 bases short and J 5 bases short, with 14 bases between. Germline V gene data show CDR1 as SQVTM and CDR2 as ANQGSEA. The CDR3 has 12 residues. The CDR3 coding sequence is TGCAGCGCCACAGGGCTGGAATATGGCTACACCTTC. It is translated as CSATGLEYGYTF.

The V gene is TRBV30, the J gene TRBJ1-2; 7 bases line up with TRBD1. With V trimmed by 1 base and J by 1 base, 3 bases remained unmatched. CDR3 length equals 14 residues. Looked up from germline, CDR1 is GTSNPN and CDR2 is SVGIG (reference sequence). Written as DNA, the CDR3 is TGTGCCTGGAGTGAAGACAGGGTTAACTATGGCTACACCTTC. It yields the protein CAWSEDRVNYGYTF.

The chain combines TRBV6-4 with TRBJ1-2; possibly TRBD1 for D (6 bases). The germline gives CDR1 MRHNA, CDR2 SNTAGT. The CDR3 sequence is 13 residues long. Trimming removed 3 bases at V and 2 bases at J, with 7 bases between. The CDR3 nucleotides read TGTGCCAGCAGTGATCAGGGGAACTATGGCTACACCTTC. Amino acid sequence: CASSDQGNYGYTF.

The chain's CDR3 is CASSLLMSSYEQYF. CDR3 coding DNA: TGTGCCAGCAGCCTCCTAATGTCATCCTACGAGCAGTACTTC. The chain uses TRBV7-2 and TRBJ2-7; D gene ambiguous. This CDR3 contains 14 residues. Looked up from germline, CDR1 is SGHTA and CDR2 is FQGNSA. Deletions cut 5 bases from V and 1 base from J, with 12 bases between.

This rearrangement joins TRBV7-2 to TRBJ1-3, with D unclear. The CDR3 loop spans 12 amino acids. V lost 5 bases and J 7 bases, leaving 9 bases between the germline ends. CDR1 SGHTA and CDR2 FQGNSA come from the germline V gene. The CDR3: CASSATQNTIYF. The CDR3 DNA reads as TGTGCCAGCAGCGCGACACAGAACACCATATATTTT.